These 5 T cell receptor beta chains share one sample of origin, sequenced in a study of early T cells in non-severe SARS-CoV-2 infection. Via MiXCR, TCRdb re-called the 5' RACE reads, giving one row per CDR3 protein. The data hold more than 90,000 distinct CDR3 sequences, with less than 15% observed a single time. Sequenced sample: whole blood. These TCRs come from an adult who was a healthcare worker with PCR-confirmed SARS-CoV-2 infection or an uninfected control (not recorded which).

The rearrangement joins TRBV11-3 to TRBJ2-2; D unresolved. Germline V gene sequence: CDR1 SGHNT, CDR2 YENEEA. The CDR3 runs 13 residues. The ends were cut back, 5 bases at V and 3 bases at J, with 7 bases in the middle. In DNA, the CDR3 is TGTGCCAGCAGCGCCACCCACACCGGGGAGCTGTTTTTT. It specifies CASSATHTGELFF.

This clonotype was seen just once. The chain uses TRBV10-3 and TRBJ2-1, with D maybe TRBD2 (5 bases). The germline gives CDR1 ENHRY, CDR2 SYGVKD. CDR3 length equals 11 residues. Trimming removed 2 bases at V and 9 bases at J, with 5 bases between. This chain's CDR3 is CAISEEGEQFF. The CDR3 nucleotides read TGTGCCATCAGTGAGGAGGGTGAGCAGTTCTTC.

This clonotype occurred a few times. The chain combines TRBV4-3 with TRBJ1-5; weak D call: TRBD1 (5 bases). The V end was cut by 0 bases, the J end by 4 bases, with 10 bases between. Germline V gene lookup returns CDR1 LGHNA and CDR2 YSLEER. CDR3 size: 15 residues. This CDR3 reads CASSQESGWNQPQHF. DNA of the CDR3: TGCGCCAGCAGCCAAGAATCAGGGTGGAATCAGCCCCAGCATTTT.

In its sample, this clonotype was seen many times. The conserved closing phenylalanine or tryptophan is absent in this CDR3, likely reflecting a read error. The chain links TRBV10-3 to TRBJ2-7, with D tentatively TRBD1 (9 bases). V was cut by 6 bases and J by 1 base, with 19 bases left in between. Germline CDR1 is ENHRY and CDR2 is SYGVKD. The CDR3 runs to 16 residues. As DNA, the CDR3 is TGTGCCATCAGGGACGGGAGGGGACAGGGTTCCTACGAGCAGTACCTC. Its translation: CAIRDGRGQGSYEQYL.

This clonotype was picked up many times. The chain couples TRBV6-1 to TRBJ2-3; D is tentatively TRBD1 or TRBD2 (5 bases each). V was trimmed by 3 bases and J by 6 bases, leaving 13 bases between them. The CDR3 totals 14 residues. The germline CDR1 and CDR2 sequences are MNHNS and SASEGT. The CDR3, as DNA: TGTGCCAGCAGTGAGAGGGGTCACTTGGATACGCAGTATTTT. Translated: CASSERGHLDTQYF.